These 21 T cell receptor beta chains share one sample of origin, sequenced in a study of CD8+CD57+ T cells in acquired aplastic anemia. CDR3 and TCR beta VDJ profiling relied on genomic DNA as the template. MiXCR, applied by TCRdb to the reads, yields one record per CDR3 protein. The repertoire holds hundreds of thousands of distinct CDR3 sequences, with roughly 68% as singletons. Input material: sorted CD4+, CD8+, or CD8+CD57+ T cells (not recorded which) from PBMCs. The receptors here all came from a human donor in good health, serving as a control.

In this sample, this clonotype turned up once. The chain links TRBV12-3 or TRBV12-4 to TRBJ1-5; no definite D call. The V end lost 6 bases, the J end lost 2 bases, and 14 bases lay between the germline ends. The CDR3 has 15 amino acids. Written as DNA, the CDR3 is TGTGCCAGCAGCTTCGACGGGATGGGCAATCAGCCCCAGCATTTT. It yields the protein CASSFDGMGNQPQHF.

V usage is TRBV7-8 and J usage is TRBJ2-5; either TRBD1 or TRBD2 may supply D (5 bases each). Germline CDR1 SGHVS, CDR2 FQNEAQ. Trimming removed 2 bases from V and 12 bases from J, with 16 bases in between. The length of the CDR3 is 13 residues. The CDR3 sequence: CASSLPPAGTKYF. The DNA of the CDR3 is TGTGCCAGCAGCTTACCCCCGGCAGGGACGAAGTACTTC.

This clonotype was detected only once. This chain uses TRBV11-1 with TRBJ2-7, with D unclear. CDR1 and CDR2 (germline): SGHAT, FQDESV (reference sequence). The CDR3 contains 15 residues. Trimming shortened V by 0 bases and J by 2 bases, and 11 bases separated the two germline ends. CDR3 DNA sequence: TGTGCCAGCAGCTTAGCCGCGGTGGATACCTACGAGCAGTACTTC. Encoded protein: CASSLAAVDTYEQYF.

This clonotype was observed many times. CDR3 sequence: CASSLGGGGLGNEQFF. The CDR3, as DNA: TGCGCCAGCAGCTTGGGCGGGGGGGGCTTAGGGAATGAGCAGTTCTTC. The genes are TRBV5-1 and TRBJ2-1; 9 positions agree with TRBD2. With 0 bases clipped from V and 7 bases from J, the junction kept 8 bases outside the gene matches. Germline CDR1 is SGHRS and CDR2 is YFSETQ. CDR3 length equals 16 residues.

The chain carries TRBV7-9 and TRBJ1-2, with a possible D match to TRBD1 (6 bases). V dropped 3 bases and J dropped 6 bases, with 11 bases sitting between them. Germline lookup yields CDR1 SEHNR and CDR2 FQNEAQ (reference sequence). This CDR3 region has 13 residues. The CDR3 nucleotides are TGTGCCAGCAGCTTCATACAGGGTGATGGCTACACCTTC. Amino acid sequence: CASSFIQGDGYTF. The complete variable domain, with remaining parts taken from reference TRBV7-9 and TRBJ1-2, reads DTGVSQNPRHKITKRGQNVTFRCDPISEHNRLYWYRQTLGQGPEFLTYFQNEAQLEKSRLLSDRFSAERPKGSFSTLEIQRTEQGDSAMYLCASSFIQGDGYTFGSGTRLTVV.

This clonotype was recorded only once. The gene calls are TRBV19 and TRBJ1-2, with TRBD1 as a possible D gene (5 bases). This CDR3 contains 15 residues. The germline CDR1 and CDR2 sequences are LNHDA and SQIVND (reference sequence). Trimming pared 9 bases from V and 0 bases from J, leaving 17 bases between. CDR3 loop: CASSMDAGTNYGYTF. DNA of the CDR3: TGTGCCAGCAGCATGGATGCAGGGACTAACTATGGCTACACCTTC.

This clonotype has just a few counts. The chain carries TRBV19 and TRBJ1-2; D is possibly TRBD1 (5 bases). From germline, CDR1 is LNHDA and CDR2 SQIVND (reference sequence). This CDR3 has 13 residues. V lost 7 bases and J lost 0, with 9 bases in between. The CDR3 nucleotides read TGTGCCAGTACCAAGACAGCTAACTATGGCTACACCTTC. Protein sequence: CASTKTANYGYTF.

This rearrangement joins TRBV29-1 to TRBJ2-3; 9 bases align to TRBD2. This CDR3 is built from 14 residues. Germline lookup yields CDR1 SQVTM and CDR2 ANQGSEA. Trimming removed 6 bases from V and 0 bases from J; junction bases left unmatched: 4. CDR3 in amino acids: CSVPAGGSTDTQYF. In nucleotides, the CDR3 is TGCAGCGTCCCAGCGGGGGGTAGCACAGATACGCAGTATTTT.

About this clonotype: Germline is not matched at one junction end, which may reflect a read error. V gene TRBV7-7 combines with J gene TRBJ2-5; 9 bases match TRBD1. CDR3 length: 16 amino acids. Germline CDR1 is SSHAT and CDR2 is FNYEAQ (reference sequence). The CDR3 reads CASSLGYDRGGETQYF. In DNA form, the CDR3 reads TGTGCTAGCAGCTTAGGGTACGACAGGGGGGGAGAGACCCAGTACTTC.

In regard to this clonotype: A junction end diverges from the germline sequence, so it may reflect a read error. This rearrangement joins TRBV29-1 to TRBJ1-2; D remains unclear. Germline V gives CDR1 SQVTM, CDR2 ANQGSEA. This CDR3 contains 15 residues. For the CDR3, the DNA is TGCAGCGTTTACGTGGCAGAGATCTCACACTATAGCTACACCTTC. It encodes CSVYVAEISHYSYTF.

This chain connects TRBV7-7 to TRBJ1-1; D is uncertain. V lost 5 bases to trimming and J lost 13 bases, with 23 bases between them. Germline CDR1 reads SSHAT; CDR2 reads FNYEAQ (reference sequence). The CDR3 is made up of 14 amino acids. The CDR3 sequence: CASSLRTAGNEHFF. CDR3 coding DNA: TGTGCCAGCAGCCTCCGAACAGCAGGTAACGAACATTTCTTT.

This rearrangement joins TRBV7-9 to TRBJ1-5, with a tentative D call TRBD1 (6 bases). The V gene lost 4 bases and the J gene lost 0 bases, with 7 bases spanning the gap. The CDR3 is made up of 14 amino acids. Per germline, CDR1 SEHNR and CDR2 FQNEAQ (reference sequence). The CDR3 reads CASSSDSSNQPQHF. CDR3 nucleotides: TGTGCCAGCAGCTCGGACAGTAGCAATCAGCCCCAGCATTTT.

A remark on this clonotype: The conserved closing phenylalanine or tryptophan is absent in this CDR3, likely reflecting a read error. The limits of the CDR3 on the DNA are not certain, so only TCRdb's listed CDR3 is given. CDR3 amino acids: CASSTQGLGTQKLSL. The chain carries TRBV19 and TRBJ2-7; the D call of TRBD1 is as the table states it, not checked on the DNA. The V gene's germline CDR1 is LNHDA and CDR2 SQIVND (reference sequence). Both ends counted, the CDR3 spans 15 residues.

This clonotype was seen ten or more times. V gene TRBV20-1 combines with J gene TRBJ2-6; D call uncertain. The germline CDR1 and CDR2 sequences are DFQATT and SNEGSKA (reference sequence). V shed 3 bases and J shed 0 bases, with 9 bases lying between them. CDR3 size: 15 residues. The CDR3 region is CSARRSASGANVLTF. The DNA for the CDR3 is TGCAGTGCTAGGAGGTCAGCCTCTGGGGCCAACGTCCTGACTTTC.

At least ten counts were recorded for this clonotype. The CDR3 region has the DNA TGTGCCAGCAGTGAAGCGCGGGCGGGGGCATACAATGAGCAGTTCTTC. This gives the protein CASSEARAGAYNEQFF. This chain joins TRBV6-1 and TRBJ2-1; weak D call: TRBD2 (7 bases). CDR3 size: 16 residues. Germline V lookup: CDR1 MNHNS, CDR2 SASEGT. The V end lost 0 bases, the J end lost 4 bases, and 13 bases lay between the germline ends.

In the case of this clonotype: A read error may account for a junction end that differs from germline. The chain employs TRBV9 and TRBJ2-1, with unresolved D. The germline V gene has CDR1 SGDLS and CDR2 YYNGEE. This CDR3 spans 12 amino acids. In DNA form, the CDR3 reads TGTGCCAGCTCCCTGCGGCGGCATGAGAAGTCCTTC. It encodes CASSLRRHEKSF.

The chain combines TRBV7-9 with TRBJ2-2; no clear D gene. The CDR3 is made up of 14 amino acids. Per the germline V gene, CDR1 is SEHNR and CDR2 is FQNEAQ (reference sequence). Trimming left V 6 bases short and J 4 bases short, with 12 bases between. The CDR3 protein is CASRSVLGTGELFF. In DNA form, the CDR3 reads TGTGCCAGCAGGTCAGTGCTTGGCACCGGGGAGCTGTTTTTT.

For this clonotype: This may arise from a read error, as a much more abundant clone is one base away. The rearrangement links TRBV19 to TRBJ1-5; D unclear. Germline V gene lookup returns CDR1 LNHDA and CDR2 SQIVND (reference sequence). V lost 7 bases to trimming and J lost 5 bases, with 12 bases between them. This CDR3 has 13 residues. CDR3 residues: CASTFDEYQPQHF. In DNA, the CDR3 is TGTGCCAGTACCTTCGACGAGTATCAGCCCCAGCATTTT. Variable domain in full (rest from reference TRBV19 and TRBJ1-5): DGGITQSPKYLFRKEGQNVTLSCEQNLNHDAMYWYRQDPGQGLRLIYYSQIVNDFQKGDIAEGYSVSREKKESFPLTVTSAQKNPTAFYLCASTFDEYQPQHFGDGTRLSIL.

Of note for this clonotype: One end of the junction is discordant with germline, which a read error may explain. The V gene is TRBV7-2, the J gene TRBJ2-7; no firm D call. This CDR3 is built from 14 residues. The germline V gene has CDR1 SGHTA and CDR2 FQGNSA. The CDR3 reads CASSLSGGSYEKYF. For the CDR3, the DNA is TGTGCCAGCAGCTTATCGGGCGGCTCCTACGAGAAGTACTTC.

V is TRBV27 and J is TRBJ1-1; weak D call: TRBD1 (5 bases). CDR3 length: 17 residues. Trimming stripped 3 bases from V and 4 bases from J, with 21 bases between. In germline, CDR1 is MNHEY, CDR2 SMNVEV (reference sequence). The CDR3 DNA reads as TGTGCCAGCAGTTTTAGCCGATTTTTTGGGGGGATCACTGAAGCTTTCTTT. This translates into CASSFSRFFGGITEAFF.

On this clonotype: The germline gene is not matched at one end of the junction; a read error may be the cause. The chain combines TRBV7-6 with TRBJ2-3; D gene ambiguous. The tail of the sequence fits TRBJ1-5 better, so the J call may be wrong. Per the germline V gene, CDR1 is SGHVS and CDR2 is FNYEAQ. The CDR3 has 14 residues. The CDR3 DNA is TGTGCCAGCAGTTTAGGGAGGCCCTATGCTGTGCAGCATTTT. Encoded protein: CASSLGRPYAVQHF.